The sequence of this T cell receptor (beta chain) was determined in a study of blood T cell repertoires in COVID-19. Across the study: Acute-phase and convalescent COVID-19 samples originated in the United States, Italy and Spain.

Sequencing was performed with immunoSEQ multiplex PCR; in TCRdb, only in-frame clones are kept and a portion is missing. The sample has 200,000 or so clones; 65% to 85% are singletons. Sequencing was done on a sample of peripheral blood. The source of this sequence is a man between 60 and 75 years old with active or convalescent COVID-19.

CDR3 protein: CASSVTGYEAFF. The CDR3 nucleotides are TGTGCCAGCAGCGTGACAGGATATGAAGCTTTCTTT. The rearrangement joins TRBV5-4 to TRBJ1-1, with D maybe TRBD1 (6 bases). The length of the CDR3 is 12 residues. V lost 4 bases and J lost 7, with 11 bases in between. From germline, CDR1 is SGHNT and CDR2 YYREEE (reference sequence). Full variable domain (missing parts from reference TRBV5-4 and TRBJ1-1): ETGVTQSPTHLIKTRGQQVTLRCSSQSGHNTVSWYQQALGQGPQFIFQYYREEENGRGNFPPRFSGLQFPNYSSELNVNALELDDSALYLCASSVTGYEAFFGQGTRLTVV.